One and the same sample provided the 3 T cell receptor beta chains below, sequenced in a study of somatic mutations in cytotoxic T cells in rheumatoid arthritis. Produced via immunoSEQ multiplex PCR; TCRdb's table is partial and in-frame only. Among 15,000 to 20,000 clones listed, roughly 80% were seen once. Sequencing used CD8+ T cells sorted from blood. These receptors all stem from an adult with rheumatoid arthritis.

J is TRBJ2-3 and V is TRBV9; TRBD2 matches 7 bases. V was pared by 2 bases and J by 4 bases, with 16 bases of the junction left unmatched. This CDR3 contains 18 residues. CDR1 and CDR2 from the germline V gene are SGDLS and YYNGEE. CDR3 nucleotides: TGTGCCAGCAGCGTGAGATCAAGCGGGGAAGTGCGTTCAGATACGCAGTATTTT. Translating gives CASSVRSSGEVRSDTQYF.

This clone was found a few times. V usage is TRBV19 and J usage is TRBJ1-2; D is unclear. This CDR3 has 15 residues. CDR1 LNHDA and CDR2 SQIVND come from the germline V gene (reference sequence). V lost 3 bases to trimming and J lost 4 bases, with 15 bases between them. The CDR3 sequence is CASSISSQNVYGYTF. The DNA for the CDR3 is TGTGCCAGTAGTATTAGCAGTCAGAACGTCTATGGCTACACCTTC.

This chain joins TRBV7-3 and TRBJ2-7; 7 nucleotides agree with TRBD2. Trimming at V came to 2 bases and at J to 0 bases, leaving 4 bases not matched to a gene. Germline V gives CDR1 SGHTA, CDR2 FQGTGA. The length of the CDR3 is 15 residues. Here the CDR3 reads CASSLLADASYEQYF. The CDR3 region has the DNA TGTGCCAGCAGCTTACTAGCGGACGCCTCCTACGAGCAGTACTTC.